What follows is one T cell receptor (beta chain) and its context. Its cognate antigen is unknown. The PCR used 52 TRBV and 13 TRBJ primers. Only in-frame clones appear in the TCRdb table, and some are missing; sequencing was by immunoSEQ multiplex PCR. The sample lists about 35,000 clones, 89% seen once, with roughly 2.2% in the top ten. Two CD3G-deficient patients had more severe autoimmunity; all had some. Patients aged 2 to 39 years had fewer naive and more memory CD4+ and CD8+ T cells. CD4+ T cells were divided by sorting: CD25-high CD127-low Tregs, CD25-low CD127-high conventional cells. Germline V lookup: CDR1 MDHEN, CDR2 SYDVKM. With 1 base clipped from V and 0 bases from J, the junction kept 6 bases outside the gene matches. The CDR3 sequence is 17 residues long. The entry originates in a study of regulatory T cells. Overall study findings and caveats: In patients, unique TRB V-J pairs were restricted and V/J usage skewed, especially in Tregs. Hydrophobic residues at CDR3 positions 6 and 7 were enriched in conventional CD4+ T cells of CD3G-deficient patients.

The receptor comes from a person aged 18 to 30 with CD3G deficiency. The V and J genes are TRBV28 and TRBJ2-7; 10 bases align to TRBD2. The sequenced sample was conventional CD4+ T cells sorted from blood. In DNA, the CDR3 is TGTGCCAGCAGTTTATACGCTAGCGGGAGCTACTCCTACGAGCAGTACTTC. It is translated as CASSLYASGSYSYEQYF.